The next 17 T cell receptor beta chains were all read from a single sample in a study of blood T cell repertoires in COVID-19. Libraries were prepared by immunoSEQ multiplex PCR; TCRdb keeps only in-frame clonotypes and omits some of them. The table has about 310,000 clones, about 90% seen once; the top ten hold roughly 4.3%. Sequences were obtained from PBMCs or T cells enriched from blood (not recorded which). These receptors all stem from a young woman with acute COVID-19.

V and J are TRBV27 and TRBJ1-3; D gene ambiguous. V lost 1 base and J 1 base, leaving 8 bases between the germline ends. Germline loops: CDR1 MNHEY, CDR2 SMNVEV (reference sequence). The CDR3 is 15 amino acids. Written as DNA, the CDR3 is TGTGCCAGCAGTTTATTACCGGGGTCTGGAAACACCATATATTTT. Encoded protein: CASSLLPGSGNTIYF.

V usage is TRBV27 and J usage is TRBJ2-3; 7 bases agree with TRBD2. V gave up 3 bases and J gave up 0 bases; unmatched junction bases: 9. In germline, CDR1 is MNHEY, CDR2 SMNVEV (reference sequence). The CDR3 spans 17 residues. CDR3 coding DNA: TGTGCCAGCAGTTTCCGTCGCGGGGGATCTAGCACAGATACGCAGTATTTT. Translation: CASSFRRGGSSTDTQYF.

The V and J genes are TRBV7-9 and TRBJ1-1; no clear D gene. The germline V and J ends were trimmed by 3 bases and 4 bases, with 9 bases remaining between them. Per the germline V gene, CDR1 is SEHNR and CDR2 is FQNEAQ (reference sequence). CDR3 length: 13 residues. Here the CDR3 reads CASSFEAATEAFF. The CDR3 DNA sequence: TGTGCCAGCAGCTTTGAGGCGGCCACTGAAGCTTTCTTT.

The chain carries TRBV19 and TRBJ1-1; D may be TRBD1 (6 bases). The CDR3 has 12 residues. Germline-derived CDR1 and CDR2 are LNHDA and SQIVND (reference sequence). Trimming took off 5 bases at V and 8 bases at J, with 12 bases between the two ends. The CDR3 loop is CASSFQQGEAFF. The CDR3 DNA follows: TGTGCCAGTAGTTTCCAACAGGGCGAAGCTTTCTTT. The full variable domain, completed using reference TRBV19 and TRBJ1-1, is DGGITQSPKYLFRKEGQNVTLSCEQNLNHDAMYWYRQDPGQGLRLIYYSQIVNDFQKGDIAEGYSVSREKKESFPLTVTSAQKNPTAFYLCASSFQQGEAFFGQGTRLTVV.

The chain couples TRBV28 to TRBJ2-7; the D gene is possibly TRBD2 (5 bases). Germline lookup yields CDR1 MDHEN and CDR2 SYDVKM. Trimming removed 5 bases at V and 2 bases at J, with 25 bases between. The CDR3 has 18 residues. The CDR3 sequence is CASSLPRPFSRDTYEQYF. The CDR3 DNA follows: TGTGCCAGCAGTCTCCCCCGACCCTTTAGTCGGGATACCTACGAGCAGTACTTC.

The chain links TRBV7-9 to TRBJ1-4; a possible D gene is TRBD1 (5 bases). V shed 1 base and J shed 10 bases, with 7 bases lying between them. CDR1 is SEHNR and CDR2 is FQNEAQ in the germline V gene (reference sequence). The CDR3 sequence is 12 residues long. The CDR3 sequence: CASSLGQGKLFF. Here the CDR3 DNA reads TGTGCCAGCAGCTTAGGCCAGGGAAAACTGTTTTTT.

The chain links TRBV18 to TRBJ1-1, with D possibly matching TRBD1 (6 bases). Germline V gene data show CDR1 as KGHSH and CDR2 as LQKENI. CDR3 length equals 13 residues. V was shortened by 4 bases and J by 1 base, with 7 bases between the two germline ends. CDR3 region: CASSRTENTEAFF. CDR3 in DNA: TGTGCCAGCTCACGGACAGAGAACACTGAAGCTTTCTTT.

V usage is TRBV29-1 and J usage is TRBJ1-3; no clear D. The CDR3 is 14 residues long. Trimming took off 4 bases at V and 4 bases at J, with 14 bases between the two ends. The V gene's germline CDR1 is SQVTM and CDR2 ANQGSEA. The CDR3 loop is CSVGSGDPGNTIYF. CDR3 bases: TGCAGCGTTGGATCGGGTGATCCGGGAAACACCATATATTTT.

This chain links TRBV18 with TRBJ1-1; possible D gene TRBD1, 6 bases. The V end lost 4 bases, the J end lost 3 bases, and 9 bases lay between the germline ends. Germline V gene data show CDR1 as KGHSH and CDR2 as LQKENI. The length of the CDR3 is 13 residues. The CDR3 DNA reads as TGTGCCAGCTCACAGGGGGATGACACTGAAGCTTTCTTT. This gives the protein CASSQGDDTEAFF. The full variable domain, in which reference TRBV18 and TRBJ1-1 provide the parts outside the CDR3, is NAGVMQNPRHLVRRRGQEARLRCSPMKGHSHVYWYRQLPEEGLKFMVYLQKENIIDESGMPKERFSAEFPKEGPSILRIQQVVRGDSAAYFCASSQGDDTEAFFGQGTRLTVV.

The gene calls are TRBV15 and TRBJ1-6; 8 nucleotides line up with TRBD1. CDR3 length: 15 amino acids. The germline CDR1 and CDR2 sequences are LNHNV and YYDKDF (reference sequence). The J segment lost 9 bases and the V segment lost 5 bases, leaving 9 bases of the junction unmatched. CDR3 protein: CATSDARTGTSPLHF. DNA for the CDR3: TGTGCCACCAGCGATGCTCGGACAGGGACTTCACCCCTCCACTTT.

This chain uses TRBV2 with TRBJ1-1, with a weak D call TRBD1 (6 bases). V was shortened by 2 bases and J by 1 base, with 17 bases between the two germline ends. The germline gives CDR1 SNHLY, CDR2 FYNNEI. The CDR3 loop spans 17 amino acids. CDR3 residues: CASSEWAGAPPNTEAFF. The CDR3, as DNA: TGTGCCAGCAGTGAATGGGCAGGGGCGCCCCCGAACACTGAAGCTTTCTTT.

The CDR3 sequence: CASSFRDRGSGYEQYF. In DNA, the CDR3 is TGTGCCAGCAGCTTCAGGGACAGGGGTTCTGGCTACGAGCAGTACTTC. V is TRBV7-9 and J is TRBJ2-7; 10 nucleotides align to TRBD1. CDR1 is SEHNR, CDR2 FQNEAQ, per germline (reference sequence). Trimming took 3 bases from V and 3 from J; bases not matched to a gene: 8. CDR3 length: 16 residues.

This clone came up a few times. The chain uses TRBV14 and TRBJ2-7; D is uncertain. This CDR3 spans 15 amino acids. Trimming took off 0 bases at V and 12 bases at J, with 21 bases between the two ends. Germline V gives CDR1 SGHDN, CDR2 FVKESK. CDR3 DNA: TGTGCCAGCAGCCAAGAGACGAGTCCAGGCCACGAGAGGTACTTC. Its translation is CASSQETSPGHERYF.

In this sample, this clone turned up a few times. The chain uses TRBV5-1 and TRBJ1-6; 7 bases line up with TRBD1. Germline V gives CDR1 SGHRS, CDR2 YFSETQ. The V segment lost 2 bases and the J segment 9 bases; nucleotides outside the gene matches: 5. This CDR3 is 14 amino acids long. The DNA for the CDR3 is TGCGCCAGCAGCTTAGGACAGGAAGCTTCACCCCTCCACTTT. Its protein product is CASSLGQEASPLHF.

The V and J genes are TRBV10-3 and TRBJ2-2; D perhaps matches TRBD2 (5 bases). From germline, CDR1 is ENHRY and CDR2 SYGVKD. The CDR3 consists of 15 residues. V was clipped by 5 bases and J by 5 bases, with 15 bases between them. The CDR3: CAISPGIVKTGELFF. The CDR3 DNA sequence: TGTGCCATCAGTCCCGGGATCGTTAAAACCGGGGAGCTGTTTTTT.

The table lists this clone with a count of one. V gene TRBV18 combines with J gene TRBJ1-2, with unresolved D. V was trimmed by 3 bases and J by 8 bases, leaving 13 bases between them. The germline V gene has CDR1 KGHSH and CDR2 LQKENI. The CDR3 length is 13 residues. CDR3 sequence reads: CASSPAEGGGYTF. In DNA form, the CDR3 reads TGTGCCAGCTCACCCGCCGAAGGCGGCGGCTACACCTTC. Based on the CDR3 plus reference TRBV18 and TRBJ1-2, the full variable domain is NAGVMQNPRHLVRRRGQEARLRCSPMKGHSHVYWYRQLPEEGLKFMVYLQKENIIDESGMPKERFSAEFPKEGPSILRIQQVVRGDSAAYFCASSPAEGGGYTFGSGTRLTVV.

The chain recombines TRBV7-6 with TRBJ1-5; TRBD1 matches 7 bases. The CDR3 has 13 residues. The J segment lost 5 bases and the V segment lost 4 bases, leaving 2 bases of the junction unmatched. Germline V CDR1 and CDR2: SGHVS, FNYEAQ. CDR3 amino acids: CASSSDRDQPQHF. The CDR3 DNA is TGTGCCAGCAGCTCAGACAGGGATCAGCCCCAGCATTTT.